Below are 2 T cell receptor beta chains sequenced from a single sample in a study of vaccination and CD4 T cells after COVID-19. Their specific antigens are unknown. The assay that was used to sequence DNA from cultured CD4+ T cells was the Oncomine TCR Beta short-read assay. TCRdb re-derived calls from the PCR reads in MiXCR, one entry per CDR3 protein. Here the sample spans roughly 22,000 distinct CDR3 sequences, around a third being singletons. Treatment reported: approximately 10-day PBMC culture with coronavirus spike peptide pools or control peptides (ViraFEST assay). Sample: cultured CD4+ T cells from blood. These receptors originate from a human donor with COVID-19.

This chain uses TRBV12-3 or TRBV12-4 with TRBJ1-1; D possibly corresponds to TRBD1 (6 bases). The CDR3 consists of 12 residues. Trimming removed 7 bases from V and 3 bases from J, with 9 bases in between. In DNA form, the CDR3 reads TGTGCCAGCAACAACAGGGACACTGAAGCTTTCTTT. Protein sequence: CASNNRDTEAFF.

This clonotype has just a few counts. The chain links TRBV21-1 to TRBJ2-4; the D call of TRBD1 is as the table states it, not checked on the DNA. TRBV21-1 is flagged as a pseudogene. The CDR3 has 18 amino acids. This chain's CDR3 is CASSKGGSRGHSKNIQYF. The CDR3 bases are TGTGCCAGCAGCAAAGGGGGGAGCAGGGGGCACTCCAAAAACATTCAGTACTTC.